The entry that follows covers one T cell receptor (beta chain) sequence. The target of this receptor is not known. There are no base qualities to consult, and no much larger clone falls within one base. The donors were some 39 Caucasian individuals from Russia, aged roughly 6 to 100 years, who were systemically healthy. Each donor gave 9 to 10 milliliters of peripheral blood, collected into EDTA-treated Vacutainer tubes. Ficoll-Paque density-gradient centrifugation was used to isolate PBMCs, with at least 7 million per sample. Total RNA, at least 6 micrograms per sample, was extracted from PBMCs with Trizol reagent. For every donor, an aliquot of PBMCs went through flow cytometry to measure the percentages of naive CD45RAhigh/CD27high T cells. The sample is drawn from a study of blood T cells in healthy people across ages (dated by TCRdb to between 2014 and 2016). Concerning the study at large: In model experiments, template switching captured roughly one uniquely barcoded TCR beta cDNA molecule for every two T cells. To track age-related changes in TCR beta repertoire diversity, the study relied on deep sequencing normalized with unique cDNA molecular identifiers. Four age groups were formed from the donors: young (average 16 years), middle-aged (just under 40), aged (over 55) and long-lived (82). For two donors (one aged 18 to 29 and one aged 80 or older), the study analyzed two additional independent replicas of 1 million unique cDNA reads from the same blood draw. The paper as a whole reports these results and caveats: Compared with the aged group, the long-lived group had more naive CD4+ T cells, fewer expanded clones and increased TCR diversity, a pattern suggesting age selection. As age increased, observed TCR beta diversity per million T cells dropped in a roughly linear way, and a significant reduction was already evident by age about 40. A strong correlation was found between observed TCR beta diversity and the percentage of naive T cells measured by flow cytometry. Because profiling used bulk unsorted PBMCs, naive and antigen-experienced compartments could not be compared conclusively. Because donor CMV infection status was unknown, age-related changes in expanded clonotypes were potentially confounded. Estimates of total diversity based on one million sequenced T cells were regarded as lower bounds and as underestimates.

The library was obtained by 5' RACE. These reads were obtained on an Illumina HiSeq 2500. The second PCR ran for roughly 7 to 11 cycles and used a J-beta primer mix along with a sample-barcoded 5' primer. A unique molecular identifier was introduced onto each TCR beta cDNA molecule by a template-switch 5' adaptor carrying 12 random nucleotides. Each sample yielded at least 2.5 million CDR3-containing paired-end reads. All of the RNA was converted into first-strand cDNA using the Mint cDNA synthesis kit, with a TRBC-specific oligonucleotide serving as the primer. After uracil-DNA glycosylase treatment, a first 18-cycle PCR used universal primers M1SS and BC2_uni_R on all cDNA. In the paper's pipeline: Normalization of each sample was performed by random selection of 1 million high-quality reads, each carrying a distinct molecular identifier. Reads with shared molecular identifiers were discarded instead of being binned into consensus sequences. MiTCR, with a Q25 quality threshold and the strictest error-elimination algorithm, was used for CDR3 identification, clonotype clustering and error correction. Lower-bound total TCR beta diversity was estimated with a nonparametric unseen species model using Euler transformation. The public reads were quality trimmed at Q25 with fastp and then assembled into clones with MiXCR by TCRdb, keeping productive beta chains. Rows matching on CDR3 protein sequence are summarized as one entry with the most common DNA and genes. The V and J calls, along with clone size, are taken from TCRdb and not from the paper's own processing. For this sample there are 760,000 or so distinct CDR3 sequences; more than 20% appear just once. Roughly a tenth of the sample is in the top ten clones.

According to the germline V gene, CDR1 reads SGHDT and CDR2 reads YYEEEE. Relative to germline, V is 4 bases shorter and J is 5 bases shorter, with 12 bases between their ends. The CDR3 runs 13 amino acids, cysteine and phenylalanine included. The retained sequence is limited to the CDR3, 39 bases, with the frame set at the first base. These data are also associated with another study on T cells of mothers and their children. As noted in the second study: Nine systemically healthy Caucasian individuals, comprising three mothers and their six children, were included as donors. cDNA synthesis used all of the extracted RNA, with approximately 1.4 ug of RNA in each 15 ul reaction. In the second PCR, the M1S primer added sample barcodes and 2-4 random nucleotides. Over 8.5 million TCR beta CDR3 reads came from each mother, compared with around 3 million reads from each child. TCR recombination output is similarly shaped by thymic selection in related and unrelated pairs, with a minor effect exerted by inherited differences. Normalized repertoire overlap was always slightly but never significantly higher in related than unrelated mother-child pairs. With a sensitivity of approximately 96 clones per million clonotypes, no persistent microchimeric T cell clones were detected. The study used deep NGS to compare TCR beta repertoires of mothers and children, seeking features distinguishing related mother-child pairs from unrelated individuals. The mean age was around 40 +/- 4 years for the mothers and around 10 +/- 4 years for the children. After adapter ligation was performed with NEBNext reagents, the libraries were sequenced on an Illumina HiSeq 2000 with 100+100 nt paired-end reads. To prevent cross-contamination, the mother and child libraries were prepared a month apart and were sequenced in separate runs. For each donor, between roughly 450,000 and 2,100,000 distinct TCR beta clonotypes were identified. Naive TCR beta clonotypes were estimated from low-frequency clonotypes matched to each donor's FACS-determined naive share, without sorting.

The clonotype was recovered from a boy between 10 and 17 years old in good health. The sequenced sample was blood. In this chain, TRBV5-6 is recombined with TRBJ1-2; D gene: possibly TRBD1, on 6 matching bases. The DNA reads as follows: TGTGCCAGCAGCACGCCGGGACAATATGGCTACACCTTC. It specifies CASSTPGQYGYTF.